The text below deals with one T cell receptor (beta chain). This clone's antigen is unknown. No base quality values were provided; no much bigger clone lies one nucleotide off. The data originate from a study of blood T cell repertoires in COVID-19 (dated by TCRdb to about 2020). Looking at the study overall: Samples covering the acute and convalescent phases of COVID-19 were provided by collaborators in the United States, Italy and Spain. The prospective study material was composed of cDNA or gDNA derived from T cells, B-cell-depleted T cells, or PBMCs. The dataset comprised deeply sampled blood TCRbeta repertoires from subjects exposed to, actively infected with, or recovered from COVID-19. A freely available public database, intended as a resource for researchers studying the immune response to SARS-CoV-2, is where the repertoires were released. Samples were obtained from the ongoing ImmuneRACE study (first 160 participants) and from over 1,000 subjects provided by 6 global collaborators. Sample metadata almost always included a de-identified subject ID, COVID-19 status, age in years and sex. HLA class I and class II types, where available, came from metadata supplied by the sample provider rather than from assay-based typing.

Results the study describes overall, beyond this receptor: The amount of clinical and demographic metadata varied by source and participant and was provided uncurated.

For this chain, trimming is 4 bases at the V end and 5 bases at the J end, and the number of junction bases without a gene match is 7. From the germline V gene, CDR1 is KGHDR and CDR2 is SFDVKD. From cysteine to phenylalanine, the CDR3 is 15 amino acids long. The sequence is cut down to CDR3 DNA, 45 bases in frame from base 1. The immunoSEQ Assay, a bias-controlled multiplex PCR, was used to amplify TCRbeta CDR3 regions from genomic DNA. Concerning the study's data processing: The number of nucleated cells in each sample was estimated from the amplification of reference gene primers within the assay. Sequence reads were collapsed and filtered to measure the absolute abundance of every unique TCRbeta CDR3 rearrangement. Productive Simpson clonality was computed per sample as the square root of Simpson's diversity index over productive rearrangements. TCRdb re-hosts the immuneACCESS table, in-frame sequences only. Its copies lack some clones; in the studies checked, an unresolved V gene accounts for under half of them, and the cause for the rest is not known. The V and J calls and clone size are taken from that table; D and trimming were inferred from the DNA. The sample has around 30,000 clones on record, roughly 77% of them singletons. Roughly 14% of the sample comes from the top ten.

Collaborating institutions collected whole blood in K2EDTA tubes following their own protocols. Collaborator samples were shipped for TCRbeta analysis as frozen whole blood, isolated PBMCs, or DNA extracted from either sample type. Here the chain combines TRBV24-1 and TRBJ2-5; TRBD2 aligns with 9 central bases. This sequence was found in a man older than 75 with active or convalescent COVID-19. The specimen was peripheral blood. The DNA is as follows: TGTGCCACCAGTGACCCGGGACTAGCCGATGAGACCCAGTACTTC. It encodes CATSDPGLADETQYF.